This entry lists 2 T cell receptor beta chains sequenced from one sample in a study of cytomegalovirus exposure and HLA in healthy donors. The PCR had 60 Vbeta and 13 Jbeta primers. Assay used: immunoSEQ multiplex PCR; TCRdb lists only in-frame clones, some missing. Of about 110,000 clones in the sample, around three quarters were seen once. Sequences were obtained from PBMCs. The receptors originated from a woman aged 50 to 60 in good health and CMV-seropositive.

The chain employs TRBV19 and TRBJ1-2, with unresolved D. V lost 3 bases and J lost 3, with 11 bases in between. The CDR3 consists of 14 residues. Germline loops: CDR1 LNHDA, CDR2 SQIVND (reference sequence). The CDR3 nucleotides read TGTGCCAGTAGTATTAACGGCAGGTACTATGGCTACACCTTC. This encodes CASSINGRYYGYTF.

This chain uses TRBV5-6 with TRBJ1-1, with unresolved D. CDR3 size: 15 residues. Germline loops: CDR1 SGHDT, CDR2 YYEEEE. Trimming removed 1 base from V and 6 bases from J, with 16 bases in between. In DNA, the CDR3 is TGTGCCAGCAGCTTGTTGCTAAAAAGCTTATCTGAAGCTTTCTTT. Amino acids: CASSLLLKSLSEAFF.